This T cell receptor beta chain appears in the sequencing data of a study of blood T cell repertoires in COVID-19 (dated by TCRdb to the early 2020s). About the full investigation: Samples covering the acute and convalescent phases of COVID-19 were provided by collaborators in the United States, Italy and Spain. Subjects who had been exposed to COVID-19, were actively infected with it, or had recovered from it provided the deeply sampled blood TCRbeta repertoires that made up the dataset. The repertoires were released in a freely available public database meant as a resource for research on the immune response to SARS-CoV-2. The sample metadata nearly always contained a de-identified subject ID, COVID-19 status, age in years and sex. The material from the prospective study consisted of cDNA or gDNA derived from T cells, B-cell-depleted T cells, or PBMCs. Samples came from the ongoing ImmuneRACE study (first 160 participants) plus 1,254 subjects from 6 global collaborators. HLA class I and class II types, where available, came from metadata supplied by the sample provider rather than from assay-based typing. Points the paper makes about the study in general: Clinical and demographic metadata were provided uncurated, with the amount varying by source and participant.

Concerning this clone: Its antigen has not been determined. Per-base quality was not reported, and no clone a single base away is much larger than it.

Enrolling through a virtual design, the prospective study's participants ranged in age from about 18 to 89 years and lived across more than 20 United States geographic areas. In the prospective study, participants were assigned to cohorts based on the clinical history participants reported in a screening survey and a study questionnaire. Exposed participants had been in contact with someone with a PCR-confirmed or clinician-diagnosed COVID-19 case within 2 weeks of study entry. In the prospective study, mobile phlebotomists collected whole blood, serum and a nasopharyngeal or oropharyngeal swab from each participant. Additional blood draws and questionnaires over an approximately 2-month period could optionally be provided by prospective study participants. Blood samples from the prospective study were shipped frozen or at room temperature prior to DNA extraction. TCRbeta CDR3 regions were amplified from genomic DNA using the immunoSEQ Assay, a bias-controlled multiplex PCR. Per the authors' processing: Nucleated cell counts per sample were estimated from amplification of reference gene primers within the assay. Sequence reads were collapsed and filtered to measure the absolute abundance of every unique TCRbeta CDR3 rearrangement. Productive Simpson clonality was computed per sample as the square root of Simpson's diversity index over productive rearrangements. The clones in this table, taken by TCRdb from immuneACCESS, are in-frame only. Not every clone is retained; where verified, under half of the shortfall comes from an unresolved V gene, and the cause of the rest is unknown. The V and J calls and clone size are taken from that table; D and trimming were inferred from the DNA. The sample profile shows 300,000 or so clones; 85% to 90% of them were found once. Jointly, the top ten make up 2.9% of the sample.

As encoded in the germline V gene (reference sequence), CDR1 is SGHNT while CDR2 is YYREEE. The CDR3, cysteine through phenylalanine, is 16 amino acids long. This entry keeps only the CDR3 DNA: 48 bases, framed from base 1. V is pruned by 0 bases and J by 1 base, leaving 2 bases of the junction without a gene match. Sequenced sample: PBMCs or T cells enriched from blood (not recorded which). This receptor was taken from a woman aged 50 to 60 who had been exposed to COVID-19. The rearranged segments are TRBV5-4 and TRBJ2-7; TRBD2 aligns with 12 central bases. The CDR3 amino acid sequence is: CASSLGLAGVSYEQYF. The DNA is as follows: TGTGCCAGCAGCTTGGGACTAGCGGGGGTGTCCTACGAGCAGTACTTC.